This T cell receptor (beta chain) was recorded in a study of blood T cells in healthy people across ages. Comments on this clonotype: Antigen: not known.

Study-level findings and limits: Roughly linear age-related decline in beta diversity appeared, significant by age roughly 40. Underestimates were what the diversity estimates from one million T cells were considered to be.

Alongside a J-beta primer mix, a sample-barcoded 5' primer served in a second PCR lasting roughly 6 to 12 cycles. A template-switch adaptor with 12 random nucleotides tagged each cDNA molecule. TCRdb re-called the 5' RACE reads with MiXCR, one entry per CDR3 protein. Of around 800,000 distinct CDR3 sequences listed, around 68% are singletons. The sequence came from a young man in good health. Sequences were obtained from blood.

CDR3 sequence (DNA): TGTGCCAGCAGCGATAGATCAGATACGCAGTATTTT. It yields the protein CASSDRSDTQYF. This sequence joins TRBV9 and TRBJ2-3; D is undetermined. The CDR3 length is 12 residues. Germline CDR1 is SGDLS and CDR2 is YYNGEE. V lost 3 bases to trimming and J lost 4 bases, with 6 bases between them.